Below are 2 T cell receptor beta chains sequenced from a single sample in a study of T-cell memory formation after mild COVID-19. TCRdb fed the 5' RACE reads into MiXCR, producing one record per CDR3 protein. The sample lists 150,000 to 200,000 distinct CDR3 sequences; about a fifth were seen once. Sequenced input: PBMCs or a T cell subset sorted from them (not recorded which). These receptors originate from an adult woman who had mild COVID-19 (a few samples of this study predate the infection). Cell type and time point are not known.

In DNA, the CDR3 is TGCGCCAGCAGCCGGACTAGCGGGGAAGGGACCCAGTACTTC. Translated: CASSRTSGEGTQYF. This sequence joins TRBV4-3 and TRBJ2-5, with 12 nucleotides matching TRBD2. Germline lookup yields CDR1 LGHNA and CDR2 YSLEER. V shed 4 bases and J 7 bases; nucleotides not matched to a gene: 4. The CDR3 is made up of 14 amino acids.

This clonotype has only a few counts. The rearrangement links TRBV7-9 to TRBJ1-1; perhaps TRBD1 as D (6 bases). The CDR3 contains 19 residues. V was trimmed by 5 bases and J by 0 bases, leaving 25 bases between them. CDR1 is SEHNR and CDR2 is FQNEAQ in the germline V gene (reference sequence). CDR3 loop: CASSPRGGGAIRVNTEAFF. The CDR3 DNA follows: TGTGCCAGCAGCCCTAGAGGTGGGGGGGCAATAAGGGTGAACACTGAAGCTTTCTTT.